A single sample gave rise to the 25 T cell receptor beta chains below, sequenced in a study of cytomegalovirus exposure and HLA in healthy donors. The data were produced by immunoSEQ multiplex PCR, yet TCRdb's version contains in-frame clones alone and is incomplete. The table lists about 220,000 clones, about 86% of them singletons. Sequences were obtained from PBMCs. The source is a young woman in good health and CMV-seronegative.

This sequence joins TRBV5-1 and TRBJ2-2; D perhaps matches TRBD2 (5 bases). Between the trimmed V and J ends, which lost 4 bases and 5 bases, there was a span of 15 bases. This CDR3 has 15 amino acids. The V gene's germline CDR1 is SGHRS and CDR2 YFSETQ. Here the CDR3 reads CASSDQRARTGELFF. CDR3 DNA sequence: TGCGCCAGCAGCGATCAGAGGGCTCGTACCGGGGAGCTGTTTTTT.

This clone was observed a handful of times. The chain couples TRBV20-1 to TRBJ1-5, with a weak D call TRBD1 (5 bases). The CDR3 sequence is 11 residues long. The V end lost 2 bases, the J end lost 13 bases, and 12 bases lay between the germline ends. The germline V gene encodes CDR1 DFQATT and CDR2 SNEGSKA (reference sequence). CDR3 nucleotide sequence: TGCAGTGCTAGATGGGGCCGTGGACAGCATTTT. It translates to CSARWGRGQHF.

This clone was seen only a few times. The rearrangement joins TRBV4-3 to TRBJ1-2, with a weak D call TRBD1 (5 bases). V was shortened by 0 bases and J by 3 bases, with 8 bases between the two germline ends. The CDR3 spans 14 residues. Germline V gives CDR1 LGHNA, CDR2 YSLEER. CDR3 loop: CASSQEGRDYGYTF. CDR3 bases: TGCGCCAGCAGCCAAGAAGGCAGGGACTATGGCTACACCTTC.

Remarks on this clone: Other DNA sequences in the same sample also yield this CDR3. This sequence joins TRBV9 and TRBJ2-3, with a possible D match to TRBD2 (6 bases). Germline V gives CDR1 SGDLS, CDR2 YYNGEE. The CDR3 sequence is 13 residues long. Deletions cut 2 bases from V and 5 bases from J, with 9 bases between. CDR3 DNA: TGTGCCAGCAGCGTGGGGCGGGGAGATACGCAGTATTTT. This sequence encodes CASSVGRGDTQYF.

The rearrangement uses TRBV9 and TRBJ1-2, with D possibly TRBD1 on 6 matching bases. Trimming left V 7 bases short and J 4 bases short, with 8 bases between. This CDR3 contains 11 residues. Germline CDR1 is SGDLS and CDR2 is YYNGEE. In DNA, the CDR3 is TGTGCCAGCCGGGACACCTATGGCTACACCTTC. It is translated as CASRDTYGYTF.

CDR3 sequence: CASSSYGLAGVFVNEQFF. In DNA, the CDR3 is TGTGCCAGCAGCTCGTACGGACTAGCGGGAGTTTTCGTCAATGAGCAGTTCTTC. V is TRBV27 and J is TRBJ2-1; 13 nucleotides agree with TRBD2. CDR1 is MNHEY, CDR2 SMNVEV, per germline (reference sequence). This CDR3 is built from 18 residues. V lost 6 bases to trimming and J lost 6 bases; unmatched junction nucleotides: 14.

This chain joins TRBV18 and TRBJ1-1; tentatively, D is TRBD1 (5 bases). The length of the CDR3 is 13 residues. V was shortened by 1 base and J by 6 bases, with 9 bases between the two germline ends. Per germline, CDR1 KGHSH and CDR2 LQKENI. The CDR3 bases are TGTGCCAGCTCACCACGGGGCAGGGCTGAAGCTTTCTTT. It encodes CASSPRGRAEAFF.

There are a few counts of this clone. This rearrangement joins TRBV6-5 to TRBJ2-2; maybe TRBD1 (6 bases). The germline gives CDR1 MNHEY, CDR2 SVGAGI. Trimming shortened V by 7 bases and J by 7 bases, and 19 bases separated the two germline ends. The CDR3 extends over 15 amino acids. The CDR3 DNA follows: TGTGCCAGCACCCAAACCGCACAGGGAGTCGGGGAGCTGTTTTTT. Translating gives CASTQTAQGVGELFF.

This chain connects TRBV6-5 to TRBJ2-3, with 9 positions matching TRBD2. This CDR3 is built from 13 residues. Germline V gene data show CDR1 as MNHEY and CDR2 as SVGAGI. The V segment lost 6 bases and the J segment 4 bases; nucleotides outside the gene matches: 2. The CDR3 here is CASRAGGSDTQYF. The CDR3 DNA reads as TGTGCCAGCAGAGCGGGAGGCTCAGATACGCAGTATTTT.

The chain is built from TRBV15 and TRBJ2-7; the match to TRBD1 covers 9 bases. Germline-derived CDR1 and CDR2 are LNHNV and YYDKDF (reference sequence). Trimming took 0 bases from V and 5 from J; bases not matched to a gene: 5. The CDR3 spans 15 residues. The CDR3 DNA follows: TGTGCCACCAGCAGAGATGACAGGGGGTTTAACGAGCAGTACTTC. It yields the protein CATSRDDRGFNEQYF. Combining the CDR3 with reference TRBV15 and TRBJ2-7 gives the whole variable domain DAMVIQNPRYQVTQFGKPVTLSCSQTLNHNVMYWYQQKSSQAPKLLFHYYDKDFNNEADTPDNFQSRRPNTSFCFLDIRSPGLGDTAMYLCATSRDDRGFNEQYFGPGTRLTVT.

V and J are TRBV19 and TRBJ2-7, with 8 nucleotides matching TRBD1. Trimming removed 8 bases from V and 3 bases from J; junction bases left unmatched: 12. Germline lookup yields CDR1 LNHDA and CDR2 SQIVND (reference sequence). The CDR3 has 15 residues. The CDR3 sequence is CASGLLTGVSYEQYF. In nucleotides, the CDR3 is TGTGCCAGTGGCCTCTTGACAGGGGTTAGCTACGAGCAGTACTTC.

The V call is TRBV15, the J call TRBJ2-7, with 12 bases identical to TRBD1. The junction had 10 bases not matched to a gene; V was cut back by 3 bases and J by 4 bases. There are 17 residues in the CDR3. Per germline, CDR1 LNHNV and CDR2 YYDKDF (reference sequence). The CDR3 DNA reads as TGTGCCACCAGCAGTCCCCCGGGACAGGGGGCTGTATACGAGCAGTACTTC. This translates into CATSSPPGQGAVYEQYF.

V usage is TRBV16 and J usage is TRBJ2-7, with a tentative D call TRBD1 (6 bases). Germline CDR1 KGHSY, CDR2 FQNENV. Trimming left V 4 bases short and J 6 bases short, with 19 bases between. This CDR3 comprises 15 residues. Here the CDR3 DNA reads TGTGCCAGCAGCCTTAACAGGGTAGCCTTCCCCGAGCAGTACTTC. Encoded protein: CASSLNRVAFPEQYF.

The sample holds a few counts of this clone. The chain has TRBV7-2 and TRBJ1-5; D not certain. The CDR3 runs to 13 residues. Germline V gives CDR1 SGHTA, CDR2 FQGNSA. Trimming stripped 0 bases from V and 3 bases from J, with 3 bases between. CDR3 residues: CASSLALNQPQHF. CDR3 nucleotide sequence: TGTGCCAGCAGCTTAGCCCTCAATCAGCCCCAGCATTTT.

The chain carries TRBV27 and TRBJ2-1; TRBD1 agrees at 7 bases. The germline gives CDR1 MNHEY, CDR2 SMNVEV (reference sequence). The J segment lost 3 bases and the V segment lost 6 bases, leaving 5 bases of the junction unmatched. This CDR3 region has 14 residues. CDR3 nucleotide sequence: TGTGCCAGCAGAGTGGACAGGAACTACAATGAGCAGTTCTTC. It translates to CASRVDRNYNEQFF.

The V and J genes are TRBV27 and TRBJ1-5; 7 nucleotides align to TRBD1. The CDR3 is made up of 13 amino acids. J was trimmed by 6 bases and V by 5 bases; bases with no gene match: 4. The germline gives CDR1 MNHEY, CDR2 SMNVEV (reference sequence). The CDR3 sequence is CASSPTGFQPQHF. CDR3 nucleotide sequence: TGTGCCAGCAGTCCGACAGGGTTTCAGCCCCAGCATTTT.

This clone was found a few times. The chain combines TRBV27 with TRBJ1-5; D not certain. V was cut by 6 bases and J by 7 bases, with 13 bases left in between. The germline V gene encodes CDR1 MNHEY and CDR2 SMNVEV (reference sequence). The CDR3 has 13 residues. CDR3 nucleotides: TGTGCCAGCAGCAACTCGGGGTGGCAGCCCCAGCATTTT. This translates into CASSNSGWQPQHF.

This clone was counted once. The chain uses TRBV19 and TRBJ1-1; TRBD1 aligns across 8 bases. The CDR3 contains 16 residues. The trim removed 5 bases at V and 1 base at J, leaving 9 bases unmatched. Germline V gene sequence: CDR1 LNHDA, CDR2 SQIVND (reference sequence). This CDR3 reads CASSLAKTGGNTEAFF. In DNA form, the CDR3 reads TGTGCCAGTAGTCTCGCAAAAACAGGGGGGAACACTGAAGCTTTCTTT.

The genes are TRBV5-1 and TRBJ2-7, with 12 bases lining up with TRBD2. CDR1 and CDR2 from the germline V gene are SGHRS and YFSETQ. With 4 bases clipped from V and 4 bases from J, the junction kept 15 bases outside the gene matches. The CDR3 length is 18 residues. CDR3 in amino acids: CASSPATSGRYYVYEQYF. The CDR3, as DNA: TGCGCCAGCAGCCCAGCGACTAGCGGGAGATATTATGTTTACGAGCAGTACTTC.

In regard to this clone: A junction boundary mismatches the germline segment, possibly from a read error. This rearrangement joins TRBV7-9 to TRBJ1-2; possible D gene TRBD1, 6 bases. This CDR3 contains 13 residues. In germline, CDR1 is SEHNR, CDR2 FQNEAQ (reference sequence). In DNA, the CDR3 is TGTGCCAGCAGCTTAGAGGCTTTGGGGGACATTAGATTC. Translating it yields CASSLEALGDIRF.

J is TRBJ2-1 and V is TRBV4-1; 11 positions match TRBD2. Germline CDR1 reads MGHRA; CDR2 reads YSYEKL. The J segment lost 3 bases and the V segment lost 3 bases, leaving 10 bases of the junction unmatched. This CDR3 has 18 amino acids. CDR3 nucleotides: TGCGCCAGCAGCCACGGCCTAGCGGGAGGCGGGTTCTACAATGAGCAGTTCTTC. Its protein is CASSHGLAGGGFYNEQFF.

This clone has only one observation. CDR3 nucleotides: TGTGCCAGCAGTTTGGTCGGCGCAGGGGTGAGCAATCAGCCCCAGCATTTT. This gives the protein CASSLVGAGVSNQPQHF. This chain connects TRBV28 to TRBJ1-5, with TRBD1 as a possible D gene (6 bases). Trimming took 3 bases from V and 1 from J, leaving 16 bases between them. Germline-derived CDR1 and CDR2 are MDHEN and SYDVKM. The CDR3 length is 17 residues.

The V and J genes are TRBV28 and TRBJ2-7, with D unclear. Germline-derived CDR1 and CDR2 are MDHEN and SYDVKM. The CDR3 is 13 amino acids. V lost 4 bases and J 3 bases, leaving 10 bases between the germline ends. Here the CDR3 DNA reads TGTGCCAGCAGTTCCTATCAGGACTACGAGCAGTACTTC. Amino acid sequence: CASSSYQDYEQYF.

V gene TRBV6-1 combines with J gene TRBJ2-3; 8 nucleotides match TRBD2. With 5 bases clipped from V and 1 base from J, the junction kept 2 bases outside the gene matches. Germline CDR1 and CDR2: MNHNS and SASEGT. This CDR3 comprises 14 residues. In DNA, the CDR3 is TGTGCCAGCAGTACGGGGGGGGGCACAGATACGCAGTATTTT. Protein sequence: CASSTGGGTDTQYF.

The rearrangement uses TRBV28 and TRBJ2-1, with D perhaps TRBD2 (5 bases). Germline CDR1 and CDR2: MDHEN and SYDVKM. The CDR3 consists of 15 residues. V gave up 3 bases and J gave up 0 bases, with 9 bases separating them. As DNA, the CDR3 is TGTGCCAGCAGTTTGGCGGGTAGCTCCTACAATGAGCAGTTCTTC. This translates into CASSLAGSSYNEQFF.